One and the same sample provided the 27 T cell receptor beta chains below, sequenced in a study of T cell repertoires in cytomegalovirus infection. TCRdb ran MiXCR on the reads and lists one entry per CDR3 protein. Of about 46,000 distinct CDR3 sequences in the sample, 20% to 25% were seen once. What these receptors recognize is not known. Sequenced: PBMCs, sequenced either directly or after in vitro stimulation (not recorded which). These receptors originate from a human donor in good health (CMV status not recorded). Some clones in this sample may be carry-over from other donors' samples.

This clonotype has a count of ten or more. V gene TRBV5-1 combines with J gene TRBJ1-6; D is ambiguous. The CDR3 sequence is 14 residues long. Germline V gene lookup returns CDR1 SGHRS and CDR2 YFSETQ. The germline V and J ends were trimmed by 1 base and 4 bases, with 6 bases remaining between them. The CDR3 region is CASSLRDYNSPLHF. The CDR3 DNA follows: TGCGCCAGCAGCTTGCGAGATTATAATTCACCCCTCCACTTT.

V is TRBV5-1 and J is TRBJ2-1, with D hard to call. The CDR3 spans 13 residues. Trimming left V 4 bases short and J 5 bases short, with 10 bases between. The germline CDR1 and CDR2 sequences are SGHRS and YFSETQ. CDR3: CASSLRYNNEQFF. As DNA, the CDR3 is TGCGCCAGCAGCCTGAGGTACAACAATGAGCAGTTCTTC.

This clonotype was counted only a few times. The chain combines TRBV19 with TRBJ2-7, with 12 nucleotides matching TRBD1. V dropped 5 bases and J dropped 12; count of bases not matched to a gene: 11. The germline CDR1 and CDR2 sequences are LNHDA and SQIVND (reference sequence). The CDR3 has 14 residues. The CDR3 DNA is TGTGCCAGTAGTTCCGGGACAGGGGGCTATCATAGGTACTTC. It translates to CASSSGTGGYHRYF.

The chain joins TRBV5-4 to TRBJ1-2; TRBD1 matches at 8 bases. Losses at the gene ends were 0 bases for V and 7 bases for J; bases not matched to a gene: 14. Germline V gene sequence: CDR1 SGHNT, CDR2 YYREEE (reference sequence). This CDR3 contains 17 residues. The CDR3, as DNA: TGTGCCAGCAGCTTGGCCGGGGGACAGGCCCTCGCCGTTGGCTACACCTTC. It encodes CASSLAGGQALAVGYTF.

The chain employs TRBV2 and TRBJ1-4, with a weak D call TRBD1 (5 bases). Germline V CDR1 and CDR2: SNHLY, FYNNEI. V dropped 4 bases and J dropped 8 bases, with 17 bases sitting between them. CDR3 size: 15 residues. The CDR3 nucleotides read TGTGCCAGCAGTGGCAGGGCGAAGGTGGTAGAAAAACTGTTTTTT. Its protein product is CASSGRAKVVEKLFF. Full variable domain (outside the CDR3, taken from reference TRBV2 and TRBJ1-4): EPEVTQTPSHQVTQMGQEVILRCVPISNHLYFYWYRQILGQKVEFLVSFYNNEISEKSEIFDDQFSVERPDGSNFTLKIRSTKLEDSAMYFCASSGRAKVVEKLFFGSGTQLSVL.

This clonotype was detected only a few times. The J gene is TRBJ2-1, the V gene TRBV20-1; 14 bases fit TRBD2. The J segment lost 10 bases and the V segment lost 6 bases, leaving 8 bases of the junction unmatched. The CDR3 extends over 14 amino acids. The V gene's germline CDR1 is DFQATT and CDR2 SNEGSKA (reference sequence). DNA of the CDR3: TGCAGTGCGCGGACTAGCGGGGGGACGGGGGAGCAGTTCTTC. Its translation: CSARTSGGTGEQFF.

This clonotype was detected a few times. The genes are TRBV6-6 and TRBJ2-2; TRBD1 might be the D (5 bases). Germline V gene lookup returns CDR1 MNHNY and CDR2 SVGAGI (reference sequence). The CDR3 length is 15 residues. The ends were cut back, 0 bases at V and 2 bases at J, with 7 bases in the middle. Here the CDR3 reads CASSYSQGNTGELFF. The CDR3 DNA reads as TGTGCCAGCAGTTACTCTCAGGGAAACACCGGGGAGCTGTTTTTT.

This clonotype was observed a few times. This rearrangement joins TRBV29-1 to TRBJ2-7; the match to TRBD1 covers 8 bases. The CDR3 runs 12 residues. Germline V gene data show CDR1 as SQVTM and CDR2 as ANQGSEA. The V segment lost 7 bases and the J segment 1 base; nucleotides outside the gene matches: 3. DNA for the CDR3: TGCAGCGCAGGGACAGGATCCTACGAGCAGTACTTC. Its translation: CSAGTGSYEQYF.

The sample holds many counts of this clonotype. The V call is TRBV7-2, the J call TRBJ2-2, with no clear D. The germline V and J ends were trimmed by 1 base and 2 bases, with 5 bases remaining between them. This CDR3 spans 14 amino acids. Germline-derived CDR1 and CDR2 are SGHTA and FQGNSA. The CDR3 coding sequence is TGTGCCAGCAGCTTAGATCCCAACACCGGGGAGCTGTTTTTT. This gives the protein CASSLDPNTGELFF.

CDR3 sequence reads: CSARSGRAGGSEQYF. The CDR3 DNA reads TGCAGTGCTAGATCGGGTCGGGCAGGTGGTAGCGAGCAGTACTTC. V and J are TRBV20-1 and TRBJ2-7; D is uncertain. The CDR3 loop spans 15 amino acids. Deletions cut 2 bases from V and 6 bases from J, with 20 bases between. CDR1 and CDR2 (germline): DFQATT, SNEGSKA (reference sequence).

This clonotype was detected many times. The rearrangement links TRBV7-9 to TRBJ2-5; perhaps TRBD1 as D (6 bases). The CDR3 has 14 residues. Germline CDR1 and CDR2: SEHNR and FQNEAQ (reference sequence). V lost 0 bases and J 4 bases, leaving 9 bases between the germline ends. CDR3 DNA: TGTGCCAGCAGCTTAGCGTCCAGGGGAGAGACCCAGTACTTC. Residues: CASSLASRGETQYF.

This clonotype was recorded at least ten times. The chain is built from TRBV7-2 and TRBJ2-6, with D perhaps given as TRBD1 or TRBD2 (6 bases each). V lost 5 bases to trimming and J lost 4 bases, with 15 bases between them. This CDR3 comprises 16 residues. The germline CDR1 and CDR2 sequences are SGHTA and FQGNSA. The CDR3 here is CASSVPGARGANVLTF. The CDR3 DNA sequence: TGTGCCAGCAGCGTCCCGGGGGCACGAGGGGCCAACGTCCTGACTTTC.

This clonotype was detected many times. The chain joins TRBV7-8 to TRBJ1-1, with TRBD1 as a possible D gene (6 bases). The CDR3 has 16 amino acids. Germline V CDR1 and CDR2: SGHVS, FQNEAQ. The V end lost 2 bases, the J end lost 4 bases, and 17 bases lay between the germline ends. CDR3 sequence (DNA): TGTGCCAGCAGCTTAAATTCGATGGGGGGCCGCACTGAAGCTTTCTTT. Translated, it gives CASSLNSMGGRTEAFF.

The sample holds a few counts of this clonotype. The chain has TRBV6-5 and TRBJ2-2; D is undetermined. CDR3 length: 14 residues. Between the trimmed V and J ends, which lost 6 bases and 0 bases, there was a span of 8 bases. Germline-derived CDR1 and CDR2 are MNHEY and SVGAGI. CDR3 DNA sequence: TGTGCCAGCAGGCCGGGCACGAACACCGGGGAGCTGTTTTTT. This codes for CASRPGTNTGELFF.

This clonotype was observed a few times. The V and J genes are TRBV10-3 and TRBJ2-7; TRBD1 is a possible D gene (6 bases). The length of the CDR3 is 14 residues. V was shortened by 4 bases and J by 3 bases, with 13 bases between the two germline ends. Germline lookup yields CDR1 ENHRY and CDR2 SYGVKD. This chain's CDR3 is CAISGGQLNYEQYF. CDR3 bases: TGTGCCATCAGTGGGGGACAACTTAACTACGAGCAGTACTTC.

In its sample, this clonotype was seen many times. The chain recombines TRBV3-1 with TRBJ2-7; D might be TRBD1 or TRBD2, each matching 5 bases. Germline values: CDR1 LGHDT, CDR2 YNNKEL (reference sequence). The V end lost 4 bases, the J end lost 9 bases, and 13 bases lay between the germline ends. The CDR3 totals 12 residues. The CDR3 reads CASSPTGRGQYF. CDR3 sequence (DNA): TGTGCCAGCAGCCCGACGGGAAGGGGGCAGTACTTC.

This clonotype was counted many times. The chain is built from TRBV6-1 and TRBJ2-2, with D tentatively TRBD1 (6 bases). V was shortened by 8 bases and J by 2 bases, with 15 bases between the two germline ends. CDR3 length: 15 amino acids. Germline V lookup: CDR1 MNHNS, CDR2 SASEGT. This CDR3 reads CASRGTGRNTGELFF. DNA of the CDR3: TGTGCCAGCCGGGGAACAGGGCGTAACACCGGGGAGCTGTTTTTT.

As regards this clonotype: The junction differs from germline at one of its ends, possibly a read error. The chain couples TRBV12-3 or TRBV12-4 to TRBJ2-7, with 9 nucleotides matching TRBD1. The CDR3 contains 12 residues. In DNA, the CDR3 is TGTGCCAGCACCAGGACAGGGGTCGAGCGGTACTTC. It specifies CASTRTGVERYF.

This clonotype was seen ten or more times. This chain uses TRBV6-5 with TRBJ2-1; tentatively, D is TRBD1 (6 bases). V lost 10 bases, J lost 6 bases, and 13 bases lay in between. CDR3 size: 12 residues. Per the germline V gene, CDR1 is MNHEY and CDR2 is SVGAGI. CDR3 DNA: TGTGCCACCAGGGACACGAGCAATGAGCAGTTCTTC. This translates into CATRDTSNEQFF.

This clonotype was seen at least ten times. The V gene is TRBV5-1, the J gene TRBJ2-7; perhaps TRBD1 as D (5 bases). CDR1 SGHRS and CDR2 YFSETQ come from the germline V gene. Trimming shortened V by 4 bases and J by 1 base, and 15 bases separated the two germline ends. This CDR3 contains 15 residues. CDR3 amino acids: CASSPQAGWSYEQYF. The CDR3 DNA follows: TGCGCCAGCAGCCCTCAGGCAGGGTGGTCCTACGAGCAGTACTTC. Variable domain in full (rest from reference TRBV5-1 and TRBJ2-7): KAGVTQTPRYLIKTRGQQVTLSCSPISGHRSVSWYQQTPGQGLQFLFEYFSETQRNKGNFPGRFSGRQFSNSRSEMNVSTLELGDSALYLCASSPQAGWSYEQYFGPGTRLTVT.

The V and J genes are TRBV7-2 and TRBJ1-4, with D uncertain. The CDR3 consists of 16 residues. CDR1 is SGHTA, CDR2 FQGNSA, per germline. The V gene lost 5 bases and the J gene lost 0 bases, with 13 bases spanning the gap. Written as DNA, the CDR3 is TGTGCCAGCAGCGCGTCGGCCAGCCCAACTAATGAAAAACTGTTTTTT. This translates into CASSASASPTNEKLFF.

This clonotype is judged large. The genes are TRBV19 and TRBJ1-5; TRBD1 is a possible D gene (5 bases). The V gene lost 10 bases and the J gene lost 2 bases, with 12 bases spanning the gap. CDR3 size: 13 residues. CDR1 and CDR2 (germline): LNHDA, SQIVND (reference sequence). The DNA for the CDR3 is TGTGCCACACTCCCGGGGGGCAATCAGCCCCAGCATTTT. Translation gives CATLPGGNQPQHF.

This clonotype was counted at least ten times. The genes are TRBV6-2 or TRBV6-3 and TRBJ2-7; 7 nucleotides align to TRBD2. The CDR3 is 14 amino acids. The trim removed 4 bases at V and 3 bases at J, leaving 6 bases unmatched. CDR1 and CDR2 from the germline V gene are MNHEY and SVGEGT. The CDR3: CASSFRDYNYEQYF. The CDR3, as DNA: TGTGCCAGCAGTTTCCGGGACTACAACTACGAGCAGTACTTC.

In its sample, this clonotype was seen once. The chain employs TRBV2 and TRBJ1-2, with 7 positions matching TRBD1. With V trimmed by 3 bases and J by 4 bases, 5 bases remained unmatched. Germline CDR1 reads SNHLY; CDR2 reads FYNNEI. CDR3 size: 14 residues. CDR3 loop: CASSELGGAYGYTF. CDR3 DNA: TGTGCCAGCAGTGAGCTAGGGGGCGCCTATGGCTACACCTTC.

This chain joins TRBV6-2 or TRBV6-3 and TRBJ2-3; TRBD2 matches at 7 bases. Germline loops: CDR1 MNHEY, CDR2 SVGEGT. Germline trimming cut 2 bases from V and 2 bases from J; bases unmatched to any gene: 4. The CDR3 length is 15 residues. This CDR3 reads CASSYKRGSTDTQYF. Here the CDR3 DNA reads TGTGCCAGCAGTTACAAGCGGGGATCCACAGATACGCAGTATTTT.

The CDR3 loop reads CASSYRTGEQYF. The DNA for the CDR3 is TGTGCCAGCAGCTACCGGACGGGGGAGCAGTACTTC. The chain is built from TRBV7-6 and TRBJ2-7; D perhaps matches TRBD2 (5 bases). Germline loops: CDR1 SGHVS, CDR2 FNYEAQ. The CDR3 extends over 12 amino acids. Trimming took off 4 bases at V and 7 bases at J, with 11 bases between the two ends.

The chain is built from TRBV6-1 and TRBJ2-5; no reliable D call. In germline, CDR1 is MNHNS, CDR2 SASEGT. Trimming pared 5 bases from V and 4 bases from J, leaving 11 bases between. The CDR3 spans 13 residues. CDR3 protein: CASSYGLTETQYF. As DNA, the CDR3 is TGTGCCAGCAGTTATGGGCTTACAGAGACCCAGTACTTC.